These T cell receptor beta chains were read from a single sample in a study of OX40 agonist ivuxolimab in advanced cancers. Only in-frame clones appear in the TCRdb table, and some are missing; sequencing was by immunoSEQ multiplex PCR. In the table there are tens of thousands of clones, just over 85% of which are singletons. The sample here was CD4+ or CD8+ T cells sorted from blood, taken in a trial of the OX40 agonist ivuxolimab. These receptors were taken from an adult with an advanced solid tumor such as melanoma, head and neck, liver or kidney cancer. Each CDR3 is given without its conserved first and last residue. Fields, in order: V gene, CDR3 length, CDR3 protein.

TRBV7-8 13 ASSLSGGAAYEQY
TRBV10-3 12 ATGTRERAYEQY
TRBV21-1 13 ASSKRRGATETQY
TRBV5-1 12 ASSLAQGDGEQY
TRBV28 13 ASSPPGSGYNEQF
TRBV2 14 ASSERRAVNSYEQY
TRBV11-3 11 ASSLNYLDEQY
TRBV10-3 13 AISESLLAGLEQF
TRBV6-5 10 ASSSYRTEAF
TRBV4-1 15 ASSPNSGTSIYNEQF
TRBV7-2 13 ASSPRGGGGVEQY
TRBV10-2 8 ASKQGEQF
TRBV9 9 ASGRGDTQY
TRBV30 9 AWGTQETQY
TRBV6-5 11 ASSRGGNYGYT
TRBV2 12 ASILTGGTDTQY
TRBV21-1 15 ASSNQGHRGRGEKLF
TRBV11-3 11 ASSILTSGILY
TRBV12-5 14 ASGLAPGLRTYEQY
TRBV19 12 ASSINSGRAEQY
TRBV11-2 14 ASSLNSGAGDTEAF
TRBV15 14 ATSASGGFSTDTQY
TRBV5-4 14 ASSSGLAGVADTQY
TRBV7-2 11 ASSPDVNYGYT
TRBV7-3 15 ASSLNPAGSSYNEQF
TRBV5-4 11 ASSTTGEETQY
TRBV2 12 ASHRTPTYNEQF
TRBV28 16 ASSFQIPSADSRYGYT
TRBV11-2 9 ASSFGSEQF
TRBV2 12 ASRLAGGQNEQY
TRBV19 16 ASSQPVWGAINTGELF
TRBV18 10 ASSPDHNEQF
TRBV28 11 ASSLPGGSIQY
TRBV5-1 12 ASSFDTGGDTQY
TRBV7-3 13 ASSLGTTGVGELF
TRBV6-1 11 ASVDPYSYEQY
TRBV7-9 14 ASSPRGDGAYNEQF
TRBV9 11 ASSGTGAYGYT
TRBV2 13 ASSMEGGYGYGYT
TRBV6-6 14 ASNQGGSGNTGELF
TRBV7-9 13 ASSFVPSVYNEQF
TRBV5-6 11 ASSLRPRLEQY
TRBV25-1 14 ASSEPSGRATETQY
TRBV2 14 ASSGDLVGAKNIQY
TRBV19 13 ASSKPGGSYNEQF
TRBV6-1 14 ASSEEGQGSSYEQY
TRBV6-1 9 ASSDHYEQY
TRBV6-1 11 ASIPSLSYEQY
TRBV30 10 AWSNSHYEQY
TRBV7-2 13 ASSLGTSISNEQF
TRBV15 13 ATSTRLGELDTIY
TRBV7-8 11 ASRKGRQETQY